This TCR beta chain was obtained from a study of cytomegalovirus exposure and HLA in healthy donors. The PCR used 60 Vbeta and 13 Jbeta primers. This table comes from immunoSEQ multiplex PCR, and its TCRdb copy is limited to in-frame clones, with some not included. The sample includes about 200,000 clones, around 87% of them seen just once. CDR1 and CDR2 from the germline V gene are MNHEY and SMNVEV (reference sequence). The CDR3 is made up of 19 amino acids. This chain joins TRBV27 and TRBJ2-5, with TRBD2 matching over 16 bases. The J call may be faulty, since TRBJ2-7 better matches the DNA end. Source material: PBMCs. This clonotype was sampled from a young man in good health and CMV-seronegative. In DNA form, the CDR3 reads TGTGCCAGCAGGCCCCCCCCCGGGACTAGCGGGAGGGCAATATACGAGCAGTACTTC. This codes for CASRPPPGTSGRAIYEQYF.